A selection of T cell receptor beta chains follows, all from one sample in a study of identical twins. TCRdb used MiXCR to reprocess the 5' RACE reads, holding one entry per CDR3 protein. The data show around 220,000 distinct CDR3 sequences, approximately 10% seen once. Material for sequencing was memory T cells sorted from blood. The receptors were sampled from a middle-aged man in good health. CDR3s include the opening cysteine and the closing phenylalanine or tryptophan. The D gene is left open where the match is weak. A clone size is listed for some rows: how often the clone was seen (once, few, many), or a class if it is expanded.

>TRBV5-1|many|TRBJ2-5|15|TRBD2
TGCGCCAGCAGCACTGGACTAGCGGGGCAAGAGACCCAGTACTTC
CASSTGLAGQETQYF
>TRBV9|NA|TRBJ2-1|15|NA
TGTGCCAGCAGCTCCGCGGGTACCACCTACAATGAGCAGTTCTTC
CASSSAGTTYNEQFF
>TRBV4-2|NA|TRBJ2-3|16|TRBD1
TGTGCCAGCAGCCCAACAGGGGGCCGCGGCACAGATACGCAGTATTTT
CASSPTGGRGTDTQYF
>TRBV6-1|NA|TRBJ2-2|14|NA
TGTGCCAGCAGTATAGGACAGTTTACCGGGGAGCTGTTTTTT
CASSIGQFTGELFF
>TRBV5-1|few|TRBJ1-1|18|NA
TGCGCCAGCAGCTACGGTGGTGCAGGGAGTCGGATTAGCGCTGAAGCTTTCTTT
CASSYGGAGSRISAEAFF
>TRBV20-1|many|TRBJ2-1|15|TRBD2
TGCAGTGCCCCCGATGCTAGCGGGGCGCACAATGAGCAGTTCTTC
CSAPDASGAHNEQFF
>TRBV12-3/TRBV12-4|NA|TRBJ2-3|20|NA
TGTGCCAGCAGTCCCCGAAGACGGTTCGTTCAAGGAAGGAGCACAGATACGCAGTATTTT
CASSPRRRFVQGRSTDTQYF
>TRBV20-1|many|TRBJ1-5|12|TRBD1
TGCAGTGCTGGACAGGGGGGTCAGCCCCAGCATTTT
CSAGQGGQPQHF
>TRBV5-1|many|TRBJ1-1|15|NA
TGCGCCAGCACCACAAGTTCGGGTATGAACACTGAAGCTTTCTTT
CASTTSSGMNTEAFF
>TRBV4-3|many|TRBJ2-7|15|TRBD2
TGCGCCAGCAGCCAAGATCACTGGGGGGGGTACGAGCAGTACTTC
CASSQDHWGGYEQYF
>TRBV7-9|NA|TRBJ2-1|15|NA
TGTGCCAGCAGCTTGTCCGGGACGGAAGACAATGAGCAGTTCTTC
CASSLSGTEDNEQFF
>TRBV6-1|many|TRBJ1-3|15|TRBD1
TGTGCCAGCAGAAAAACCGGGACAGCAGGAAACACCATATATTTT
CASRKTGTAGNTIYF
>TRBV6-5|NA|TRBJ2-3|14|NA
TGTGCCAGCAGTTCCCACCGTGCCACAGATACGCAGTATTTT
CASSSHRATDTQYF
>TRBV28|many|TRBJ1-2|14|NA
TGTGCCAGCAGTCGGACATTATCAGCTCATGGCTACACCTTC
CASSRTLSAHGYTF
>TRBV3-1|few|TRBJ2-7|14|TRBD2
TGTGCCAGCAGCCTTTCCGGGACTAGTAACGAGCAGTACTTC
CASSLSGTSNEQYF
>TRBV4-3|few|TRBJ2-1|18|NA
TGCGCCAGCAGCCGAGAGGCCGCGGACTTTAGCTCCTACAATGAGCAGTTCTTC
CASSREAADFSSYNEQFF
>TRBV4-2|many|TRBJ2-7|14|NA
TGTGCCAGCAGCCAAGCCGGCGGGGACGGGGAGCAGTACTTC
CASSQAGGDGEQYF
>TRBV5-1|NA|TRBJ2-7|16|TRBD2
TGCGCCAGCAGCTTGGTGAGCGGGGAATACTCCTACGAGCAGTACTTC
CASSLVSGEYSYEQYF
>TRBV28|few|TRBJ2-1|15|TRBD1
TGTGCCAGCAGGGACAGGGGCCTAGGATACAATGAGCAGTTCTTC
CASRDRGLGYNEQFF
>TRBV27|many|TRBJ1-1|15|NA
TGTGCCAGCAGTCCCGGGACCGTGGTGAACACTGAAGCTTTCTTT
CASSPGTVVNTEAFF
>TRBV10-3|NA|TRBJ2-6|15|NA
TGTGCCTCCCTTATGGGGTCCTCTGGGGCCAACGTCCTGACTTTC
CASLMGSSGANVLTF
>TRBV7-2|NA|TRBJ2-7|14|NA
TGTGGCAGCAGCTCCACCTATAATACCTACGAGCAGTACTTC
CGSSSTYNTYEQYF
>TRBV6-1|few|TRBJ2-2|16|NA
TGTGCCAGCAGACCCCAAGGGACTGGAAGCACCGGGGAGCTGTTTTTT
CASRPQGTGSTGELFF
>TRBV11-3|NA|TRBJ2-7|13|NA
TGTGCCAGCAGCCCGAATTTGGATGGCGAGCAGTACTTC
CASSPNLDGEQYF
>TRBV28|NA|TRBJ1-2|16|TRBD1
TGTGCCAGCAGTTCTATTCCGGGACAGCGCAACTATGGCTACACCTTC
CASSSIPGQRNYGYTF
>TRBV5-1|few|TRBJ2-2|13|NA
TGCGCCAGCAGCGTGGGGTTTTCCGGGGAGCTGTTTTTT
CASSVGFSGELFF